This T cell receptor beta chain was recorded in a study of blood T cell repertoires in COVID-19. Study-level background: Samples representing acute and convalescent COVID-19 were sourced from the United States, Italy and Spain.

The CDR3 has 15 residues. Germline trimming cut 6 bases from V and 5 bases from J; bases unmatched to any gene: 7. CDR1 and CDR2 (germline): MNHNY, SVGAGI (reference sequence). Libraries were prepared by immunoSEQ multiplex PCR; TCRdb keeps only in-frame clonotypes and omits some of them. The sample has roughly 140,000 clones; under 90% are singletons. This clone was seen only once. The chain employs TRBV6-6 and TRBJ2-6, with 7 bases identical to TRBD1. Sequenced input: peripheral blood. The origin of this receptor is a human donor in a cohort sampled during active COVID-19. The CDR3 sequence is CASSSQGLRANVLTF. The CDR3 bases are TGTGCCAGCAGCTCACAGGGGTTAAGGGCCAACGTCCTGACTTTC.